The clone carrying this T cell receptor (beta chain) was counted ten times or more. Its target is unknown. Molecular barcoding with unique molecular identifiers was used for the TCRbeta library. In TCRdb, the PCR reads were re-called with MiXCR into one record per CDR3 protein. The top ten clones hold 13% of a sample with about 170,000 distinct CDR3 sequences, 8.5% to 14% of them seen once. The ends were cut back, 4 bases at V and 4 bases at J, with 17 bases in the middle. The CDR3 has 15 amino acids. Germline CDR1 and CDR2: DFQATT and SNEGSKA (reference sequence). The sample comes from a study of T-cell reconstitution after alpha-beta-depleted transplantation in children. The study, taken as a whole, reports: Newly produced T cells mostly provided counts and TCRbeta diversity after one year, as hyperexpanded clones declined. There were some patients whose high TCRbeta diversity at day 60 came from surviving recipient T cells and thymic progenitors. Several hundred expanded graft clones reportedly were the source of alpha-beta T cells about two months after transplant.

This clonotype was sampled from a boy aged 2 to 9 with acute myeloid leukemia, due to receive a stem cell transplant. The sample was PBMCs, taken before TCRalphabeta/CD19-depleted stem cell transplant. V is TRBV20-1 and J is TRBJ2-1; a possible D gene is TRBD2 (5 bases). The chain's CDR3 is CSATSPGIPYNEQFF. CDR3 sequence (DNA): TGCAGTGCTACTTCGCCGGGGATTCCATACAATGAGCAGTTCTTC.